The next 18 T cell receptor beta chains were all read from a single sample in a study of shared clonotypes between healthy human individuals. The table came from immunoSEQ multiplex PCR; TCRdb's copy has only in-frame clones and leaves some out. The table has millions of clones, 85% to 95% seen once; the top ten hold 0.14%. The specimen was naive CD4+ T cells sorted from blood. Subset in this sample: CD45RA+ positively selected. All receptors come from a man aged 18 to 30 in good health.

The genes are TRBV10-2 and TRBJ1-1; D might be TRBD1 (5 bases). Germline V gene sequence: CDR1 WSHSY, CDR2 SAAADI. CDR3 size: 14 residues. V was clipped by 3 bases and J by 7 bases, with 15 bases between them. CDR3: CASSDPGPPFEAFF. Here the CDR3 DNA reads TGCGCCAGCAGTGACCCGGGGCCACCCTTTGAAGCTTTCTTT.

The chain has TRBV14 and TRBJ1-5, with D unclear. CDR3 length: 12 residues. Trimming stripped 0 bases from V and 11 bases from J, with 8 bases between. Germline CDR1 SGHDN, CDR2 FVKESK. CDR3 in amino acids: CASSQDGGAQHF. The DNA of the CDR3 is TGTGCCAGCAGCCAAGATGGCGGGGCCCAGCATTTT. The full variable domain, its missing parts supplied by reference TRBV14 and TRBJ1-5, is EAGVTQFPSHSVIEKGQTVTLRCDPISGHDNLYWYRRVMGKEIKFLLHFVKESKQDESGMPNNRFLAERTGGTYSTLKVQPAELEDSGVYFCASSQDGGAQHFGDGTRLSIL.

This chain uses TRBV7-2 with TRBJ1-6; D gene ambiguous. CDR3 length: 14 residues. Trimming pared 1 base from V and 7 bases from J, leaving 8 bases between. CDR1 and CDR2 (germline): SGHTA, FQGNSA. The CDR3 reads CASSLVGLNSPLHF. For the CDR3, the DNA is TGTGCCAGCAGCTTAGTAGGACTCAATTCACCCCTCCACTTT.

For the CDR3, the DNA is TGTGCCTGGGGGGTCTCCGGGGGAGGCGAGCAGTACTTC. Translation: CAWGVSGGGEQYF. The chain uses TRBV30 and TRBJ2-7, with D possibly being TRBD2 (6 bases). Trimming took off 5 bases at V and 6 bases at J, with 17 bases between the two ends. This CDR3 is built from 13 residues. The V gene's germline CDR1 is GTSNPN and CDR2 SVGIG (reference sequence).

The chain's CDR3 is CASSVGSLAGAGELFF. CDR3 nucleotide sequence: TGTGCCAGCAGCGTAGGATCCCTAGCTGGTGCCGGGGAGCTGTTTTTT. The gene calls are TRBV9 and TRBJ2-2; tentatively, D is TRBD2 (5 bases). Germline assignment: CDR1 SGDLS and CDR2 YYNGEE. The CDR3 consists of 16 residues. The germline V and J ends were trimmed by 0 bases and 6 bases, with 15 bases remaining between them.

Remarks on this clone: This same CDR3 is encoded by further DNA sequences in the sample. The chain couples TRBV5-1 to TRBJ2-1; perhaps TRBD1 as D (5 bases). Germline CDR1 SGHRS, CDR2 YFSETQ. The ends were cut back, 3 bases at V and 0 bases at J, with 7 bases in the middle. The CDR3 loop spans 14 amino acids. CDR3 in amino acids: CASSSTASYNEQFF. The DNA of the CDR3 is TGCGCCAGCAGCTCGACAGCCTCCTACAATGAGCAGTTCTTC.

The count of this clone is one. V and J are TRBV5-1 and TRBJ2-6; possible D gene TRBD1, 5 bases. CDR1 SGHRS and CDR2 YFSETQ come from the germline V gene. There are 15 residues in the CDR3. Between the trimmed V and J ends, which lost 4 bases and 0 bases, there was a span of 8 bases. CDR3 residues: CASSPDSSGANVLTF. The CDR3 DNA is TGCGCCAGCAGCCCCGACAGCTCTGGGGCCAACGTCCTGACTTTC.

The chain joins TRBV7-2 to TRBJ1-5; a weak D match, TRBD1 (5 bases). Germline V lookup: CDR1 SGHTA, CDR2 FQGNSA. V lost 1 base, J lost 4 bases, and 14 bases lay in between. The CDR3 runs to 16 residues. CDR3 nucleotides: TGTGCCAGCAGCTTAGGTGTCGGGGCAGGGAATCAGCCCCAGCATTTT. It translates to CASSLGVGAGNQPQHF.

The genes are TRBV18 and TRBJ1-6, with D perhaps TRBD1 (6 bases). CDR1 is KGHSH, CDR2 LQKENI, per germline. This CDR3 contains 15 residues. Trimming removed 6 bases at V and 8 bases at J, with 17 bases between. The CDR3 nucleotides are TGTGCCAGCTCCCCTGGACAGAGTCTAGATTCACCCCTCCACTTT. This gives the protein CASSPGQSLDSPLHF.

The DNA of the CDR3 is TGTGCCAGCAGAGAGGGGGGGGCCGGGGAGCTGTTTTTT. Its translation is CASREGGAGELFF. The V and J genes are TRBV2 and TRBJ2-2, with D possibly matching TRBD2 (7 bases). The CDR3 consists of 13 residues. The V gene's germline CDR1 is SNHLY and CDR2 FYNNEI. The ends were cut back, 6 bases at V and 6 bases at J, with 11 bases in the middle.

The rearrangement joins TRBV30 to TRBJ1-1; tentative D call: TRBD1 (5 bases). In germline, CDR1 is GTSNPN, CDR2 SVGIG (reference sequence). The V end was cut by 3 bases, the J end by 10 bases, with 12 bases between. This CDR3 is 11 amino acids long. The CDR3 protein is CAWRASGGAFF. As DNA, the CDR3 is TGTGCCTGGAGGGCCTCCGGGGGAGCTTTCTTT.

This chain connects TRBV7-2 to TRBJ1-2, with a possible D match to TRBD1 (6 bases). In germline, CDR1 is SGHTA, CDR2 FQGNSA. CDR3 length: 16 residues. Trimming cost V 1 base and J 3 bases, with 15 bases left between them. DNA for the CDR3: TGTGCCAGCAGCTTAGGGGGACAACCTTGGGACTATGGCTACACCTTC. Translated: CASSLGGQPWDYGYTF.

The chain couples TRBV28 to TRBJ2-1; a possible D gene is TRBD2 (6 bases). The V end was cut by 3 bases, the J end by 0 bases, with 15 bases between. This CDR3 is built from 17 residues. Germline V lookup: CDR1 MDHEN, CDR2 SYDVKM. The CDR3 reads CASSFNIGGGSYNEQFF. The CDR3 nucleotides are TGTGCCAGCAGTTTTAATATTGGGGGAGGCTCCTACAATGAGCAGTTCTTC.

The chain carries TRBV7-6 and TRBJ2-3; 12 bases are shared with TRBD2. The CDR3 is 15 residues long. The germline V gene has CDR1 SGHVS and CDR2 FNYEAQ. V dropped 3 bases and J dropped 4; count of bases not matched to a gene: 2. CDR3 protein: CASSFGLAGPDTQYF. DNA of the CDR3: TGTGCCAGCAGCTTTGGACTAGCGGGACCAGATACGCAGTATTTT.

This clone was seen once. The chain combines TRBV28 with TRBJ2-2, with D perhaps TRBD1 or TRBD2 (5 bases each). Looked up from germline, CDR1 is MDHEN and CDR2 is SYDVKM. The CDR3 covers 14 residues. Trimming removed 8 bases from V and 9 bases from J, with 19 bases in between. CDR3 residues: CASRGVGSLRELFF. Written as DNA, the CDR3 is TGTGCCAGCCGAGGGGTCGGCTCTTTAAGGGAGCTGTTTTTT.

The rearrangement joins TRBV4-3 to TRBJ2-5; D uncertain. The CDR3 covers 13 residues. Between the trimmed V and J ends, which lost 2 bases and 5 bases, there was a span of 9 bases. CDR1 and CDR2 from the germline V gene are LGHNA and YSLEER. This CDR3 is CASSQTLGETQYF. In DNA, the CDR3 is TGCGCCAGCAGCCAAACCCTGGGGGAGACCCAGTACTTC.

The CDR3 DNA follows: TGTGCCAGCAGCCCCGCCATGGCGAACCAAGAGACCCAGTACTTC. Translated: CASSPAMANQETQYF. The rearrangement joins TRBV7-9 to TRBJ2-5; D remains ambiguous. The CDR3 is 15 residues long. Trimming pared 5 bases from V and 0 bases from J, leaving 13 bases between. Germline V gene sequence: CDR1 SEHNR, CDR2 FQNEAQ (reference sequence).

The chain uses TRBV7-9 and TRBJ2-7; TRBD2 agrees at 9 bases. Germline values: CDR1 SEHNR, CDR2 FQNEAQ (reference sequence). The ends lost 3 bases at V and 6 bases at J; junction bases unmatched: 6. CDR3 size: 14 residues. CDR3 coding DNA: TGTGCCAGCAGCTTGGCGGGAGGGCCTAGCGAGCAGTACTTC. The encoded protein is CASSLAGGPSEQYF.